The 10 T cell receptor beta chains reported below all come from one sample, sequenced in a study of T-cell reconstitution after alpha-beta-depleted transplantation in children. During its preparation, the TCRbeta library received unique molecular identifiers. TCRdb reprocessed the PCR reads via MiXCR and lists one record per CDR3 protein. The table records over 200,000 distinct CDR3 sequences, roughly 15% of them present only once. This material consisted of PBMCs, mostly from graft donor cells, taken 360 days after TCRalphabeta/CD19-depleted stem cell transplant. The receptors here all came from a male patient between 2 and 10 years old who had a stem cell transplant for acute lymphoblastic leukemia, so the T cells may come from the graft donor.

This clonotype appeared a few times. V usage is TRBV5-4 and J usage is TRBJ2-3; tentative D call: TRBD1 (5 bases). Germline loops: CDR1 SGHNT, CDR2 YYREEE (reference sequence). The CDR3 totals 16 residues. V shed 5 bases and J shed 0 bases, with 16 bases lying between them. CDR3 in amino acids: CASSFPQGTSTDTQYF. The CDR3 nucleotides read TGTGCCAGCAGTTTTCCCCAGGGAACTAGCACAGATACGCAGTATTTT. Full variable domain (remainder filled in from reference TRBV5-4 and TRBJ2-3): ETGVTQSPTHLIKTRGQQVTLRCSSQSGHNTVSWYQQALGQGPQFIFQYYREEENGRGNFPPRFSGLQFPNYSSELNVNALELDDSALYLCASSFPQGTSTDTQYFGPGTRLTVL.

This clonotype was counted between two and nine times. V and J are TRBV29-1 and TRBJ2-7; D is ambiguous. V gave up 4 bases and J gave up 2 bases, with 6 bases separating them. Germline V lookup: CDR1 SQVTM, CDR2 ANQGSEA. The CDR3 runs 11 residues. The CDR3 region has the DNA TGCAGCGTTGTATTTACCTACGAGCAGTACTTC. Translated, it gives CSVVFTYEQYF.

The gene calls are TRBV7-2 and TRBJ2-2, with TRBD1 identical over 7 bases. The germline CDR1 and CDR2 sequences are SGHTA and FQGNSA. This CDR3 is 16 amino acids long. J was trimmed by 4 bases and V by 5 bases; bases with no gene match: 10. This chain's CDR3 is CASSPSTGFVTGELFF. CDR3 nucleotides: TGTGCCAGCAGCCCATCGACAGGGTTTGTCACCGGGGAGCTGTTTTTT. Supplemented by reference TRBV7-2 and TRBJ2-2, the full variable domain reads GAGVSQSPSNKVTEKGKDVELRCDPISGHTALYWYRQSLGQGLEFLIYFQGNSAPDKSGLPSDRFSAERTGGSVSTLTIQRTQQEDSAVYLCASSPSTGFVTGELFFGEGSRLTVL.

A few counts support this clonotype. The gene calls are TRBV3-1 and TRBJ1-1, with 10 bases fitting TRBD1. The CDR3 has 16 amino acids. The junction had 6 bases not matched to a gene; V was cut back by 0 bases and J by 5 bases. CDR1 and CDR2 (germline): LGHDT, YNNKEL (reference sequence). CDR3 DNA: TGTGCCAGCAGCCAAGATCGGGACAGGGGCTTTACTGAAGCTTTCTTT. This translates into CASSQDRDRGFTEAFF.

This clonotype has more than one count but fewer than ten. The CDR3 is CASSFRTGTYEQYF. CDR3 nucleotides: TGCGCCAGCAGCTTTCGGACCGGGACCTACGAGCAGTACTTC. This sequence joins TRBV5-1 and TRBJ2-7; D might be TRBD2 (5 bases). The CDR3 totals 14 residues. V was cut by 2 bases and J by 2 bases, with 11 bases left in between. The germline V gene encodes CDR1 SGHRS and CDR2 YFSETQ.

This clonotype appeared a few times. The chain uses TRBV14 and TRBJ1-3, with 7 bases matching TRBD1. CDR1 SGHDN and CDR2 FVKESK come from the germline V gene. The CDR3 is made up of 15 amino acids. V shed 3 bases and J 0 bases; nucleotides not matched to a gene: 2. As DNA, the CDR3 is TGTGCCAGCAGCCACAGGGGGAGCTCTGGAAACACCATATATTTT. Protein sequence: CASSHRGSSGNTIYF.

This clonotype was counted only a few times. The genes are TRBV2 and TRBJ2-2; TRBD1 or TRBD2 may be the D gene (5 bases each). The germline gives CDR1 SNHLY, CDR2 FYNNEI. The CDR3 totals 14 residues. V lost 8 bases and J 5 bases, leaving 15 bases between the germline ends. CDR3 nucleotides: TGTGCCAGCTCCGGGACGACTCCTACCGGGGAGCTGTTTTTT. This translates into CASSGTTPTGELFF.

The chain recombines TRBV14 with TRBJ2-2; no clear D gene. This CDR3 has 18 residues. V lost 0 bases and J 3 bases, leaving 17 bases between the germline ends. Germline values: CDR1 SGHDN, CDR2 FVKESK. CDR3: CASSQEGWDPVDTGELFF. The CDR3 region has the DNA TGTGCCAGCAGCCAAGAGGGCTGGGATCCCGTGGACACCGGGGAGCTGTTTTTT.

The chain recombines TRBV7-2 with TRBJ2-5, with TRBD2 identical over 7 bases. Trimming took 4 bases from V and 4 from J; bases not matched to a gene: 6. The CDR3 contains 14 residues. Germline V gives CDR1 SGHTA, CDR2 FQGNSA. CDR3 sequence: CASSWTSSPETQYF. DNA for the CDR3: TGTGCCAGCAGCTGGACTAGTTCCCCAGAGACCCAGTACTTC.

V is TRBV5-1 and J is TRBJ1-1, with D unclear. The CDR3 is 14 residues long. The germline gives CDR1 SGHRS, CDR2 YFSETQ. The V gene lost 2 bases and the J gene lost 0 bases, with 8 bases spanning the gap. CDR3 coding DNA: TGCGCCAGCAGCTTTAAGGATATGAACACTGAAGCTTTCTTT. It yields the protein CASSFKDMNTEAFF.